This TCR beta chain was retrieved from a study of T cell clusters in autoimmune cytopenias. This clonotype is medium-sized (0.01 to 0.1%) by frequency. The target antigen is unknown. The study's findings and limits: Compared with active autoimmune hepatitis patients, healthy donors showed roughly 2.7-fold more exclusive TRB clusters.

Each sample's input was around 250 ng genomic DNA, 30,000 to 45,000 genome equivalents. TRB rearrangements were amplified by touch-down multiplex PCR with mixed TRB-A/B primers. TCRdb reanalyzed the multiplex PCR reads and collapses them to one entry per CDR3 protein, without DNA. The table lists roughly 4,000 distinct CDR3 sequences, with roughly 21% in the top ten. The CDR3 loop spans 13 amino acids. Germline V CDR1 and CDR2: SQVTM, ANQGSEA. These same records also appear under a second study, on T cell repertoires in aging, cancer and after chemotherapy. As that report states: Across the chemotherapy interval, each cancer cohort showed higher median generation probability, suggesting thymic rebound. No conclusions about immunological memory after chemotherapy can be drawn from the repertoire data.

V and J are TRBV29-1 and TRBJ1-6; TCRdb reports TRBD1, a call that lacks DNA to check it against. The TCR comes from a human donor in good health. Sequencing was done on a sample of peripheral blood. CDR3 sequence reads: CSVGGGFNSPLHF.